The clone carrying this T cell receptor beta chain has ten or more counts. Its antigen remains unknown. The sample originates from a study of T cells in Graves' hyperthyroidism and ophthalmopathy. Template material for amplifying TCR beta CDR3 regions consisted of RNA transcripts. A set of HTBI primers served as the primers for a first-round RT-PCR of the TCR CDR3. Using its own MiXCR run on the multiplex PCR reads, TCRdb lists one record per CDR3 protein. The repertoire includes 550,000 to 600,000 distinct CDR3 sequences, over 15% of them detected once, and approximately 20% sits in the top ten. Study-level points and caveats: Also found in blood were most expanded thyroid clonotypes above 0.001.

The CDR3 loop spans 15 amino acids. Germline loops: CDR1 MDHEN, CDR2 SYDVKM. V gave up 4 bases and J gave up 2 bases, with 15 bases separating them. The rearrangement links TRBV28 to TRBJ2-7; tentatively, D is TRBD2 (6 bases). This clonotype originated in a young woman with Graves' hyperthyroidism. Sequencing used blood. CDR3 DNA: TGTGCCAGCAGTTGGGCCGCGGGACCCCCCTACGAGCAGTACTTC. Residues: CASSWAAGPPYEQYF.